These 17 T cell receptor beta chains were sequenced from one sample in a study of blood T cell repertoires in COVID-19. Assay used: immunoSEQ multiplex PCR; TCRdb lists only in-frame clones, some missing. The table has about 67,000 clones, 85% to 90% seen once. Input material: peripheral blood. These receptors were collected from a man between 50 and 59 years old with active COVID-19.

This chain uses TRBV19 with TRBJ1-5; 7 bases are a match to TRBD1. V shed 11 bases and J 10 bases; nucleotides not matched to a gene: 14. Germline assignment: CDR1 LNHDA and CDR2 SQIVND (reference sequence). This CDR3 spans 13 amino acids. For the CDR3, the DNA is TGTGCCTGCCGGGACAGCTCTTGGAAACCCCAGCATTTT. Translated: CACRDSSWKPQHF.

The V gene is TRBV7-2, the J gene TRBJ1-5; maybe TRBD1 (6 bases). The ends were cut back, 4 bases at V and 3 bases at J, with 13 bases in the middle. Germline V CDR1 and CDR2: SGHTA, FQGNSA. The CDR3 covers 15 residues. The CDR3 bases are TGTGCCAGCAGCTATGGGGGGGGCCACAATCAGCCCCAGCATTTT. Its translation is CASSYGGGHNQPQHF.

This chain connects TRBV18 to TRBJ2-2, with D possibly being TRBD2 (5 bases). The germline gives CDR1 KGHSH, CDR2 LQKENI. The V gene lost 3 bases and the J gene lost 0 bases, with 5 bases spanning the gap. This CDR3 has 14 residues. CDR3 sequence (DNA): TGTGCCAGCTCACCGGGAGCGAACACCGGGGAGCTGTTTTTT. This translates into CASSPGANTGELFF.

CDR3: CASSKGQGPDTQYF. CDR3 DNA sequence: TGTGCCAGCTCCAAGGGACAGGGACCAGATACGCAGTATTTT. The rearrangement links TRBV18 to TRBJ2-3, with 9 positions matching TRBD1. The CDR3 spans 14 residues. V was pared by 6 bases and J by 4 bases, with 5 bases of the junction left unmatched. Germline CDR1 is KGHSH and CDR2 is LQKENI.

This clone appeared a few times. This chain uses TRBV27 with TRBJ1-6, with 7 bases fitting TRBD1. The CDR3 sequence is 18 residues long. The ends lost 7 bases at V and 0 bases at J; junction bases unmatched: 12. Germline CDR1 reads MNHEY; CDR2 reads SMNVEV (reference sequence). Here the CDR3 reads CASILRDRYFSYNSPLHF. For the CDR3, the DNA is TGTGCCAGCATCCTTAGGGACAGATACTTCTCCTATAATTCACCCCTCCACTTT.

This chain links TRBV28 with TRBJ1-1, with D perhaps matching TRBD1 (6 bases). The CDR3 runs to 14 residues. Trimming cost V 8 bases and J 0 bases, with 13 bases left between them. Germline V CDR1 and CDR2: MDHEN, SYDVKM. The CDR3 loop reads CASLQGSMNTEAFF. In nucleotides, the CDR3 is TGTGCCAGCTTACAGGGATCCATGAACACTGAAGCTTTCTTT. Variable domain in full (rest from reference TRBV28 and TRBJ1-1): DVKVTQSSRYLVKRTGEKVFLECVQDMDHENMFWYRQDPGLGLRLIYFSYDVKMKEKGDIPEGYSVSREKKERFSLILESASTNQTSMYLCASLQGSMNTEAFFGQGTRLTVV.

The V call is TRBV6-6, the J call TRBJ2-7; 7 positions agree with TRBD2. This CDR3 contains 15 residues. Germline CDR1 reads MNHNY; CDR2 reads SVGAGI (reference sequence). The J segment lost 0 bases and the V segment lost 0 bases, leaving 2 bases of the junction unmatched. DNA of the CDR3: TGTGCCAGCAGTTACTCGGGCGGGAGCTCCTACGAGCAGTACTTC. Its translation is CASSYSGGSSYEQYF.

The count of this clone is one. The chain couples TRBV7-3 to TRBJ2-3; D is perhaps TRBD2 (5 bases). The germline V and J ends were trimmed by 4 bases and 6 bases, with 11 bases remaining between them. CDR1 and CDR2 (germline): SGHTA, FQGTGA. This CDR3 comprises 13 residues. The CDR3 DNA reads TGTGCCAGCAGCTACCTAGCCGCCGATACGCAGTATTTT. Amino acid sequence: CASSYLAADTQYF.

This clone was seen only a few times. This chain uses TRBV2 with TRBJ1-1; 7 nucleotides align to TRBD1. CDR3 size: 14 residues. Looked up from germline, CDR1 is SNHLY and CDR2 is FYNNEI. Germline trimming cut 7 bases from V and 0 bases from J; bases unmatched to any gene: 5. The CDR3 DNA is TGTGCCAGCAAAAGGACAGGTATGAACACTGAAGCTTTCTTT. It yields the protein CASKRTGMNTEAFF.

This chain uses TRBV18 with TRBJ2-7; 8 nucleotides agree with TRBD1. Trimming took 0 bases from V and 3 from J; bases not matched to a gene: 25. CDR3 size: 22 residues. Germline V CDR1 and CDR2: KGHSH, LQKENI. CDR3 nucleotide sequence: TGTGCCAGCTCACCACCTGTATCCGACAGGGGTCATTTTATTGGGTTTAACTACGAGCAGTACTTC. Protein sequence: CASSPPVSDRGHFIGFNYEQYF.

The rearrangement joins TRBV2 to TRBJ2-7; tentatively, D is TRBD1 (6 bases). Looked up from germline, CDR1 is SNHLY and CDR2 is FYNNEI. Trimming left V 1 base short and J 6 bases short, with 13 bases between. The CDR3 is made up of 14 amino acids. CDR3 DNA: TGTGCCAGCAGTGAAGTGACAGGTGGAGGCGAGCAGTACTTC. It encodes CASSEVTGGGEQYF.

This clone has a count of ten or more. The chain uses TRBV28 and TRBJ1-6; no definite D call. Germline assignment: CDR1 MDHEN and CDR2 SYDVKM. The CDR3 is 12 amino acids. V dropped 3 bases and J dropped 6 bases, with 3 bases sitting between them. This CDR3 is CASSFSNSPLHF. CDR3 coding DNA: TGTGCCAGCAGTTTTAGTAATTCACCCCTCCACTTT.

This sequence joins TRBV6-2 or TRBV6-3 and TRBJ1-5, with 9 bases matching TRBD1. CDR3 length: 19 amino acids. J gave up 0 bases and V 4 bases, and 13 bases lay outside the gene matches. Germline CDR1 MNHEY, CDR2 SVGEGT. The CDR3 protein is CASSFSSPGTGYSNQPQHF. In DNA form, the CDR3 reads TGTGCCAGCAGTTTTTCCAGTCCCGGGACAGGGTATAGCAATCAGCCCCAGCATTTT.

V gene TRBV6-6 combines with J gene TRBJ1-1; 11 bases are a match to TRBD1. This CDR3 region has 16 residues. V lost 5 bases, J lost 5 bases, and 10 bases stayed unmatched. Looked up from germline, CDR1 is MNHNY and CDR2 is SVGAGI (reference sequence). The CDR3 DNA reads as TGTGCCAGCAGTCCCGGACAGGGGGCGAGTAAAACTGAAGCTTTCTTT. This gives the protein CASSPGQGASKTEAFF.

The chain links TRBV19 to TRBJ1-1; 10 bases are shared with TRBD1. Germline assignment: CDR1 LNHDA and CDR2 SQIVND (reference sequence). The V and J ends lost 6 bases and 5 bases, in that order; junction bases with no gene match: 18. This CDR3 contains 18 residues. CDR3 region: CASRPTFGQGDLGTEAFF. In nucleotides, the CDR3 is TGTGCCAGTAGACCAACATTCGGACAGGGGGATCTGGGGACTGAAGCTTTCTTT. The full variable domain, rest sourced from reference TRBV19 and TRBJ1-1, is DGGITQSPKYLFRKEGQNVTLSCEQNLNHDAMYWYRQDPGQGLRLIYYSQIVNDFQKGDIAEGYSVSREKKESFPLTVTSAQKNPTAFYLCASRPTFGQGDLGTEAFFGQGTRLTVV.

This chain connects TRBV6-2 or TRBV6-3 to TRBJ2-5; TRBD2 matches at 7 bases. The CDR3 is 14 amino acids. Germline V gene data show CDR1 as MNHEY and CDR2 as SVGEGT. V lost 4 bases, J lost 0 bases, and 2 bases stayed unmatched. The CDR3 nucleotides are TGTGCCAGCAGTTCGCGGGGGTACCAAGAGACCCAGTACTTC. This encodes CASSSRGYQETQYF.

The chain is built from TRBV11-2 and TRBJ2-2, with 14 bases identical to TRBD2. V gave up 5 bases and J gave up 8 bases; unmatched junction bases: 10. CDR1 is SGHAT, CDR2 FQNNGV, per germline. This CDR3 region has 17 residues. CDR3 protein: CASSARGLAGGGGELFF. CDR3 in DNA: TGTGCCAGCAGCGCCAGAGGACTAGCGGGAGGAGGAGGGGAGCTGTTTTTT.